This T cell receptor beta chain was identified in a study of human T cells and chemical hapten exposure. This sample's time point: patch test 3, about 24 weeks after DPC sensitization. Treatment: therapeutic diphenylcyclopropenone sensitization with weekly scalp DPC. TCRdb analysed the RACE reads with MiXCR anew, one entry per CDR3 protein. The sample includes about 84,000 distinct CDR3 sequences, 10% to 13% of them seen just once. This CDR3 is 11 amino acids long. The germline CDR1 and CDR2 sequences are SQVTM and ANQGSEA. V lost 7 bases and J lost 10, with 16 bases in between. The TCR was taken from a woman in her fifties or sixties with alopecia areata. Some clones in this sample may be carry-over from other donors' samples. Source: whole blood, taken in connection with sensitization to the hapten diphenylcyclopropenone (DPC). J is TRBJ1-1 and V is TRBV29-1, with no clear D. Written as DNA, the CDR3 is TGCAGCGCAGGATCTTCCCTGCGAGCTTTCTTT. Protein sequence: CSAGSSLRAFF.